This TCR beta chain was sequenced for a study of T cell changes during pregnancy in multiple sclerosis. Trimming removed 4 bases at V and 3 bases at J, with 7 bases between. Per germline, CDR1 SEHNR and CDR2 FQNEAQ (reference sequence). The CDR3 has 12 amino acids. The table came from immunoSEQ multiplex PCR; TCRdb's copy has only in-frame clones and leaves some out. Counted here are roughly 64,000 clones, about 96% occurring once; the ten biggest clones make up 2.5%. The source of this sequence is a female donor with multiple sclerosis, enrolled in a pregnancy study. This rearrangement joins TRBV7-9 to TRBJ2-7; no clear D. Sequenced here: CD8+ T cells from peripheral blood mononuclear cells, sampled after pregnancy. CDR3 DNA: TGTGCCAGCAGCTCGGAGAACTACGAGCAGTACTTC. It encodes CASSSENYEQYF.